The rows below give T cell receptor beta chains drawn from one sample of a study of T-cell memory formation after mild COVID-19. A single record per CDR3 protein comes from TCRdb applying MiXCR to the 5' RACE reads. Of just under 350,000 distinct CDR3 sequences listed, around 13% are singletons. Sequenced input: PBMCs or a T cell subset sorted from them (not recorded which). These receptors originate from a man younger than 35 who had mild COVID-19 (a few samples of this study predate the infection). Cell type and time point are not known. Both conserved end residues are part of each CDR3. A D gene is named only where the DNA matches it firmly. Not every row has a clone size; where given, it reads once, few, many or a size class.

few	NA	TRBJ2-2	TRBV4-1	TGCGCCAGCCGCGTGAACGGGGGAGATAACACCGGGGAGCTGTTTTTT	CASRVNGGDNTGELFF
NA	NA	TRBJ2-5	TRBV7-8	TGTGCCAGCAGCTTCCTGGGGGCCCAGTACTTC	CASSFLGAQYF
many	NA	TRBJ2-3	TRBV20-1	TGCAGTGCTAGGGCAGCCGAAGGAATTACAGATACGCAGTATTTT	CSARAAEGITDTQYF
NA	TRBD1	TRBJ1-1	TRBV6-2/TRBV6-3	TGTGCCAGCAGTTACTCAATTAAGACAGGGCACACTGAAGCTTTCTTT	CASSYSIKTGHTEAFF
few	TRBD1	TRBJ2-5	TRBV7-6	TGTGCCAGCAGCTTAATATCGGCAACAGGGGCAGTTAGGGGGACCCAGTACTTC	CASSLISATGAVRGTQYF
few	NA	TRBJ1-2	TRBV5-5	TGTGCCAGCAGCTCGGGAGGGACGGGGGCATATGGCTACACCTTC	CASSSGGTGAYGYTF
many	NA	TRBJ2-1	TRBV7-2	TGTGCCAGCAGCTTCCACAATGAGCAGTTCTTC	CASSFHNEQFF
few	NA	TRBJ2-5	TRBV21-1	TGTGCCAGAAAAGCGGGGGTAGAGACCCAGTACTTC	CARKAGVETQYF
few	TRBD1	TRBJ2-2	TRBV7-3	TGTGCCAGCAGCCGGGACAGGGCAGGCGGGGAGCTGTTTTTT	CASSRDRAGGELFF
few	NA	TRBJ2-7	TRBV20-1	TGCAGTGCTAGGGACTTCACCTACGAGCAGTACTTC	CSARDFTYEQYF
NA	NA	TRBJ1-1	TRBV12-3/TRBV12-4	TGTGCCAGCAGTTTAGTTCGCAGGAGGAACACTGAAGCTTTCTTT	CASSLVRRRNTEAFF
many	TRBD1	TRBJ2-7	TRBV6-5	TGTGCCAGCAGTTACATGGGACAGGATCACTACGAGCAGTACTTC	CASSYMGQDHYEQYF
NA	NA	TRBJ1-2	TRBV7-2	TGTGCCAGCAGCTTAGGGGGATTCGGAGGGTATGGCTACACCTTC	CASSLGGFGGYGYTF
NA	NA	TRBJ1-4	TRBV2	TGTGCCAGCAGCTACACAGGGCTTAATGAAAAACTGTTTTTT	CASSYTGLNEKLFF
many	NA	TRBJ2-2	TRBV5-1	TGCGCCAGCAGTAGTAGGGGCACCGGGGAGCTGTTTTTT	CASSSRGTGELFF
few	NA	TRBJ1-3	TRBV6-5	TGTGCCAGCAGTGACCGCCCCCGCGGTCCGGGAAACACCATATATTTT	CASSDRPRGPGNTIYF
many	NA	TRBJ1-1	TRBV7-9	TGTGCCAGCAGCTTCGGGGGAGAAGCTTTCTTT	CASSFGGEAFF
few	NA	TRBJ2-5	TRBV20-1	TGCAGTGCCGATGACAGAGTCGGGGTGACCCAGTACTTC	CSADDRVGVTQYF
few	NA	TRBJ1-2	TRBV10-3	TGTGCCATCGGTACACAGTCGGTAAGAGGCTACACCTTC	CAIGTQSVRGYTF
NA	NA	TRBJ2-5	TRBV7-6	TGTGCCAGCAGCCGGGACAAAGAGACCCAGTACTTC	CASSRDKETQYF
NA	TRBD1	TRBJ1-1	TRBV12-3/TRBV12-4	TGTGCCAGCACCCTCGGGCAGGGGGCCACTGAAGCTTTCTTT	CASTLGQGATEAFF
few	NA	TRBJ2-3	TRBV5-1	TGCGCCAGCGGATATAGCACAGATACGCAGTATTTT	CASGYSTDTQYF
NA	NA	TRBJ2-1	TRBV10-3	TGTGCCGGCAAAGGCGCTCCCTACAATGAGCAGTTCTTC	CAGKGAPYNEQFF
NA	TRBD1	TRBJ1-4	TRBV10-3	TGTGCCATAGGGGGCTCGGAAAAACTGTTTTTT	CAIGGSEKLFF
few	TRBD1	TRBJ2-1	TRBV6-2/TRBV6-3	TGTGCCAGCAGTTACTGGGGGGACAGGGTGGGCTACAATGAGCAGTTCTTC	CASSYWGDRVGYNEQFF
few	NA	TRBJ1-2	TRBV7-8	TGTGCCAGCAGCTTAGGGCCCGGGGCATCTCATGGCTACACCTTC	CASSLGPGASHGYTF
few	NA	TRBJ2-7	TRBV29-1	TGCAGCGTTGAAGATTATGGGGCTCGGTACTTC	CSVEDYGARYF
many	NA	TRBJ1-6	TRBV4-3	TGCGCCAGCAGAAAGGTCGAGGGGCTACCTAATTCACCCCTCCACTTT	CASRKVEGLPNSPLHF
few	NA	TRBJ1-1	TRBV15	TGTGCCACCAGCGGGAGAAACACTGAAGCTTTCTTT	CATSGRNTEAFF
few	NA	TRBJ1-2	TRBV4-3	TGCGCCAGCAGCCAACAGACAGCCAACTATGGCTACACCTTC	CASSQQTANYGYTF
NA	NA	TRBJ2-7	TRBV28	TGTGCCAGCAGGGAGGGGGCTACGTCCTCCTACGAGCAGTACTTC	CASREGATSSYEQYF
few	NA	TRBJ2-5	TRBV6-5	TGTGCCAGCGCTAACCGGGGGCAGGAGACCCAGTACTTC	CASANRGQETQYF
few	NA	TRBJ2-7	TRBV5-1	TGCGCCAGCAGCAAGTCCGAGTCCGACGAGCAGTACTTC	CASSKSESDEQYF
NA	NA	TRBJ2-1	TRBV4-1	TGCGCCAGCAGCCACCCCTTAATCAGGGACAATGAGCAGTTCTTC	CASSHPLIRDNEQFF
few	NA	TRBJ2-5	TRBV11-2	TGTGCCAGCAGCTTAGTTGCAGAGACCCAGTACTTC	CASSLVAETQYF
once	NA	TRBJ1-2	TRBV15	TGTGCCACCAGCAGGAGGTCTAACTATGGCTACACCTTC	CATSRRSNYGYTF
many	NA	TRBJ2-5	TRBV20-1	TGCAGTGCACCCCCGGGGGGCGGAGAGACCCAGTACTTC	CSAPPGGGETQYF
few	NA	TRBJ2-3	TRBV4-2	TGTGCCAGCAGCCAAGACGAGGGGGGATCAGATACGCAGTATTTT	CASSQDEGGSDTQYF
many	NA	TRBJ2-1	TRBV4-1	TGCGCCAGCAGCCATACGAATGAGCAGTTCTTC	CASSHTNEQFF
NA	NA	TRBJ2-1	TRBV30	TGTGCCTGGACCTCCAGCTCGAGCTCCTACAATGAGCAGTTCTTC	CAWTSSSSSYNEQFF
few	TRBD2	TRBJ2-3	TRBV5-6	TGTGCCAGCAGCTTGGCAGGGAGGGAATATTTT	CASSLAGREYF
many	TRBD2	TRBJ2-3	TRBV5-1	TGCGCCAGCAGCGCGGGAGACTTAAGCACAGATACGCAGTATTTT	CASSAGDLSTDTQYF
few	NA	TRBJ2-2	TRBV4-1	TGCGCCAGCAGCCAAGAATTCAGGAACACCGGGGAGCTGTTTTTT	CASSQEFRNTGELFF
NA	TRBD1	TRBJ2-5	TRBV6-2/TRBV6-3	TGTGCCAGCAGCCTGACAGGGAATCGAGTTGAGACCCAGTACTTC	CASSLTGNRVETQYF
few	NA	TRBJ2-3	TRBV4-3	TGCGCCAGCAGCCAGAGGAGGACACCGACAGATACGCAGTATTTT	CASSQRRTPTDTQYF